A single sample is the source of the 15 T cell receptor beta chains below, sequenced in a study of T cell responses to AZD1222 COVID-19 vaccine. Repertoires were generated with immunoSEQ multiplex PCR, while TCRdb's copy carries only in-frame clones and drops some. The profile shows about 180,000 clones, 70% to 90% of them singletons. The material sequenced was peripheral blood, taken on day 0 of AZD1222 vaccination. The receptors shown here come from an adult in good health.

This sequence joins TRBV6-1 and TRBJ2-7; a weak D match, TRBD1 (6 bases). Germline V gives CDR1 MNHNS, CDR2 SASEGT. The CDR3 has 15 residues. V was pared by 2 bases and J by 5 bases, with 16 bases between. In DNA form, the CDR3 reads TGTGCCAGCAGTGAACCCCAGGGGCTAGGCGACGAGCAGTACTTC. This encodes CASSEPQGLGDEQYF.

The gene calls are TRBV7-9 and TRBJ1-4; tentatively, D is TRBD1 (6 bases). The CDR3 consists of 16 residues. The ends were cut back, 4 bases at V and 2 bases at J, with 14 bases in the middle. CDR1 is SEHNR and CDR2 is FQNEAQ in the germline V gene (reference sequence). As DNA, the CDR3 is TGTGCCAGCAGCTCCCAGGCAGGGGCTACTAATGAAAAACTGTTTTTT. Amino acids: CASSSQAGATNEKLFF.

The chain combines TRBV10-3 with TRBJ1-2, with a weak D call TRBD1 (5 bases). The CDR3 is 12 residues long. Germline CDR1 is ENHRY and CDR2 is SYGVKD. Trimming shortened V by 5 bases and J by 8 bases, and 12 bases separated the two germline ends. The CDR3: CAISQGKGGYTF. The CDR3 region has the DNA TGTGCCATCAGTCAGGGCAAGGGCGGCTACACCTTC.

In this sample, this clone turned up once. This chain connects TRBV19 to TRBJ1-2; 7 nucleotides agree with TRBD1. The CDR3 consists of 16 residues. After removal of 1 base from V and 6 bases from J, the junction contained 11 bases not matched to a gene. The V gene's germline CDR1 is LNHDA and CDR2 SQIVND (reference sequence). The CDR3 reads CASSIALAGGLNGYTF. The CDR3 bases are TGTGCCAGTAGTATAGCCCTTGCAGGGGGGCTTAATGGCTACACCTTC.

V and J are TRBV7-6 and TRBJ2-4, with 11 nucleotides matching TRBD1. Germline CDR1 and CDR2: SGHVS and FNYEAQ. The CDR3 is made up of 14 amino acids. V was clipped by 8 bases and J by 5 bases; unmatched bases: 5. The CDR3 loop reads CASSLGQGENIQYF. CDR3 DNA: TGTGCCAGCTCCTTGGGACAGGGGGAAAACATTCAGTACTTC.

The chain uses TRBV30 and TRBJ2-7; D is unclear. There are 14 residues in the CDR3. Germline V gene lookup returns CDR1 GTSNPN and CDR2 SVGIG (reference sequence). Trimming stripped 2 bases from V and 3 bases from J, with 14 bases between. The CDR3 DNA reads as TGTGCCTGGAGTCCTTTAAATGGAGTCTACGAGCAGTACTTC. Its protein product is CAWSPLNGVYEQYF. The full variable domain, rest sourced from reference TRBV30 and TRBJ2-7, is SQTIHQWPATLVQPVGSPLSLECTVEGTSNPNLYWYRQAAGRGLQLLFYSVGIGQISSEVPQNLSASRPQDRQFILSSKKLLLSDSGFYLCAWSPLNGVYEQYFGPGTRLTVT.

The V and J genes are TRBV7-9 and TRBJ2-7, with 13 positions matching TRBD2. V trimming: 5 bases; J trimming: 5 bases; junction bases outside the gene matches: 3. In germline, CDR1 is SEHNR, CDR2 FQNEAQ (reference sequence). The CDR3 runs 14 residues. This CDR3 is CASSPGLAGDEQYF. The DNA for the CDR3 is TGTGCCAGCAGCCCAGGACTAGCGGGAGACGAGCAGTACTTC.

This chain connects TRBV7-8 to TRBJ1-6; D call uncertain. V lost 1 base and J 8 bases, leaving 15 bases between the germline ends. Germline CDR1 is SGHVS and CDR2 is FQNEAQ. The CDR3 contains 16 residues. This CDR3 reads CASSLDVRGFDSPLHF. Written as DNA, the CDR3 is TGTGCCAGCAGCTTAGACGTTAGAGGGTTTGATTCACCCCTCCACTTT.

The CDR3 DNA sequence: TGCGCCAGCAGCTTCAGGACTAACACTGAAGCTTTCTTT. Translated: CASSFRTNTEAFF. This chain uses TRBV5-1 with TRBJ1-1; D is undetermined. Germline V gene data show CDR1 as SGHRS and CDR2 as YFSETQ. V was shortened by 2 bases and J by 2 bases, with 7 bases between the two germline ends. The CDR3 runs to 13 residues. Looking up the rest from reference TRBV5-1 and TRBJ1-1 gives the full variable domain: KAGVTQTPRYLIKTRGQQVTLSCSPISGHRSVSWYQQTPGQGLQFLFEYFSETQRNKGNFPGRFSGRQFSNSRSEMNVSTLELGDSALYLCASSFRTNTEAFFGQGTRLTVV.

The chain couples TRBV6-2 or TRBV6-3 to TRBJ2-5, with TRBD1 identical over 8 bases. From germline, CDR1 is MNHEY and CDR2 SVGEGT. V shed 4 bases and J 0 bases; nucleotides not matched to a gene: 4. CDR3 length: 15 residues. In DNA, the CDR3 is TGTGCCAGCAGTTCCGGGACAGGCAACCAAGAGACCCAGTACTTC. This sequence encodes CASSSGTGNQETQYF.

The genes are TRBV7-3 and TRBJ2-7; TRBD1 might be the D (5 bases). CDR3 length: 16 amino acids. Trimming pared 2 bases from V and 6 bases from J, leaving 20 bases between. Germline lookup yields CDR1 SGHTA and CDR2 FQGTGA. The CDR3 sequence: CASSLGPAGFSGEQYF. Here the CDR3 DNA reads TGTGCCAGCAGCTTAGGGCCCGCAGGGTTCTCAGGCGAGCAGTACTTC.

The rearrangement links TRBV19 to TRBJ2-2, with 9 bases lining up with TRBD1. There are 16 residues in the CDR3. Looked up from germline, CDR1 is LNHDA and CDR2 is SQIVND (reference sequence). Germline trimming cut 9 bases from V and 1 base from J; bases unmatched to any gene: 9. CDR3 residues: CASGGLGQGNTGELFF. As DNA, the CDR3 is TGTGCCAGCGGAGGGCTGGGACAGGGGAACACCGGGGAGCTGTTTTTT.

The chain couples TRBV5-1 to TRBJ2-5, with a possible D match to TRBD1 (5 bases). Germline-derived CDR1 and CDR2 are SGHRS and YFSETQ. With 4 bases removed from V and 4 bases from J, the gap between germline ends came to 8 bases. This CDR3 comprises 12 residues. In DNA form, the CDR3 reads TGCGCCAGCAGCCCCGACAGAGAGACCCAGTACTTC. It is translated as CASSPDRETQYF. Full variable domain (remainder filled in from reference TRBV5-1 and TRBJ2-5): KAGVTQTPRYLIKTRGQQVTLSCSPISGHRSVSWYQQTPGQGLQFLFEYFSETQRNKGNFPGRFSGRQFSNSRSEMNVSTLELGDSALYLCASSPDRETQYFGPGTRLLVL.

This sequence joins TRBV19 and TRBJ1-4, with D possibly being TRBD1 (5 bases). In germline, CDR1 is LNHDA, CDR2 SQIVND (reference sequence). Trimming removed 6 bases from V and 6 bases from J, with 17 bases in between. The CDR3 extends over 15 amino acids. CDR3 amino acids: CASRGDSVIHEKLFF. For the CDR3, the DNA is TGTGCCAGTAGGGGGGACTCCGTAATCCATGAAAAACTGTTTTTT.

This chain joins TRBV6-5 and TRBJ1-1, with D unresolved. V lost 6 bases and J 4 bases, leaving 12 bases between the germline ends. Germline assignment: CDR1 MNHEY and CDR2 SVGAGI. This CDR3 is 13 amino acids long. The CDR3 sequence is CASSPMVGTEAFF. The CDR3 coding sequence is TGTGCCAGCAGCCCCATGGTGGGCACTGAAGCTTTCTTT.